This TCR beta chain was profiled in a study of cytomegalovirus exposure and HLA in healthy donors. Of note for this clone: Its target is unknown.

General observations from the study: From TCR beta sequences, most subjects' HLA-A and HLA-B alleles were reportedly predicted accurately.

V lost 2 bases and J lost 1; bases outside the gene matches: 7. Germline V lookup: CDR1 GTSNPN, CDR2 SVGIG (reference sequence). The CDR3 is 16 amino acids. Vbeta (60) and Jbeta (13) primers were used in the PCR. The table came from immunoSEQ multiplex PCR; TCRdb's copy has only in-frame clones and leaves some out. The sample yields 82,000 or so clones, around 70% seen once. This TCR was sampled from a woman in her forties or fifties in good health and CMV-seropositive. V is TRBV30 and J is TRBJ2-3; 9 nucleotides agree with TRBD2. Sequencing used PBMCs. This CDR3 is CAWSRPIAGGTDTQYF. The CDR3 DNA reads TGTGCCTGGAGTCGGCCTATAGCGGGAGGCACAGATACGCAGTATTTT.